A selection of T cell receptor beta chains follows, all from one sample in a study of immune cell composition in non-small cell lung cancer. The assay was immunoSEQ multiplex PCR, and TCRdb's table has in-frame clones only and misses some. The data show several thousand clones, 60% to 85% seen once. The sample comprised non-adjacent lung tissue. The source of these receptors is a human donor with non-small cell lung cancer. CDR3s include the opening cysteine and the closing phenylalanine or tryptophan. A D gene is named only where the DNA matches it firmly. Clone size is stated in some rows and not others, as once, few, many or a class when expanded.

>15|TRBV30|TRBJ2-3|-|TRBD2
TGTGCCTGGGAAGATAGCGGGGGGGCCAAAGATACGCAGTATTTT
CAWEDSGGAKDTQYF
>16|TRBV7-2|TRBJ1-6|few|-
TGTGCCAGCAGCTTAGGATCCCCAGGCGATAATTCACCCCTCCACTTT
CASSLGSPGDNSPLHF
>15|TRBV6-4|TRBJ2-3|large|TRBD1
TGTGCCAGCAGCCAGGGACAGGGTGCAACAGATACGCAGTATTTT
CASSQGQGATDTQYF
>15|TRBV6-5|TRBJ1-3|-|-
TGTGCCAGTAGAGCTAACCCTTTCTCTGGAAACACCATATATTTT
CASRANPFSGNTIYF
>14|TRBV4-1|TRBJ1-1|few|-
TGCGCCAGCAGCCTCTCCCCGGGGGGCACTGAAGCTTTCTTT
CASSLSPGGTEAFF
>16|TRBV7-6|TRBJ2-2|-|TRBD2
TGTGCCAGCAGACTACTAGCGGGGGCTAACACCGGGGAGCTGTTTTTT
CASRLLAGANTGELFF
>17|TRBV5-1|TRBJ2-3|-|TRBD2
TGCGCCAGCAGCGGGGGGACTAGCGGGGACTTCACAGATACGCAGTATTTT
CASSGGTSGDFTDTQYF
>16|TRBV6-6|TRBJ1-1|-|-
TGTGCCAGCAGTTACTCGACGTGGCGGTGGGACACTGAAGCTTTCTTT
CASSYSTWRWDTEAFF
>12|TRBV6-6|TRBJ2-7|-|TRBD1
TGTGCCAGCAGGGACAGGTCCTACGAGCAGTACTTC
CASRDRSYEQYF
>14|TRBV2|TRBJ2-2|-|TRBD1
TGTGCCAGCATAGGACAGGGGGCGACCGGGGAGCTGTTTTTT
CASIGQGATGELFF